Included here is one T cell receptor (beta chain) sequence, with context. Antigen: not known. The CDR3 sequence is 17 residues long. The V segment lost 4 bases and the J segment 6 bases; nucleotides outside the gene matches: 17. Germline CDR1 SGHDT, CDR2 YYEEEE. Both 60 Vbeta primers and 13 Jbeta primers went into the PCR. Only in-frame clones appear in the TCRdb table, and some are missing; sequencing was by immunoSEQ multiplex PCR. The data show about 150,000 clones, approximately 80% seen once. These data originate in a study of cytomegalovirus exposure and HLA in healthy donors. Overall study: Sequencing of some 200 million T cells in an earlier analysis found 100 million to 140 million unique TCR beta sequences. General study findings and limits: More than 150 TCR beta chains were listed as cytomegalovirus-associated. Later genetic work tied a missense DCLRE1C variant to beta-chain V and J trimming.

The chain carries TRBV5-6 and TRBJ1-1; 8 bases are shared with TRBD1. This receptor was taken from a woman aged 40 to 50 in good health and CMV-seronegative. The sample comprised PBMCs. CDR3 sequence reads: CASSRQRRTGLTAEAFF. The CDR3 DNA sequence: TGTGCCAGCAGCCGTCAACGTCGGACAGGGTTAACCGCTGAAGCTTTCTTT. Full variable domain (remainder filled in from reference TRBV5-6 and TRBJ1-1): DAGVTQSPTHLIKTRGQQVTLRCSPKSGHDTVSWYQQALGQGPQFIFQYYEEEERQRGNFPDRFSGHQFPNYSSELNVNALLLGDSALYLCASSRQRRTGLTAEAFFGQGTRLTVV.